The 11 T cell receptor beta chains reported below all come from one sample, sequenced in a study of Tregs in tolerant kidney transplant recipients. Mixed chimerism was transient after nonmyeloablative marrow transplants from related graft donors. Assay: immunoSEQ multiplex PCR; the TCRdb copy retains only in-frame clones and omits some. The table for this sample gives around 32,000 clones. The sequences come from CD4+ T cells from blood (PBMCs), collected 24 months after the transplant. These receptors all stem from a human patient who received a combined kidney and bone marrow transplant. The T cells may come from the graft donor.

Concerning this clone: The junction departs from germline at one end; a sequencing error may be responsible. The read ends 3 residues early relative to the CDR3; the germline J gene fills the gap. This rearrangement joins TRBV5-1 to TRBJ2-7; 11 bases agree with TRBD2. The CDR3 length is 15 residues. Germline CDR1 is SGHRS and CDR2 is YFSETQ. Partial CDR3 DNA: TGCGCTAGCAGCGCTGGGACTAGCGGCTCCTACGAG. Protein: CASSAGTSGSYE. The entire CDR3 protein is CASSAGTSGSYEQYF.

Worth noting for this clone: The sequence runs out 3 residues before the end of the CDR3; the remainder is reconstructed from the germline J gene. This chain links TRBV20-1 with TRBJ2-2; TRBD2 matches 8 bases. The length of the CDR3 is 15 residues. Trimming cost V 4 bases and J 3 bases; bases outside gene matches: 7. Germline V gene sequence: CDR1 DFQATT, CDR2 SNEGSKA (reference sequence). The CDR3 bases that were read are TGCAGTGCTACCCCGGGGGGGCTGGACACCGGGGAG. It is translated as CSATPGGLDTGE. The full CDR3 protein reads CSATPGGLDTGELFF.

In regard to this clone: The DNA ends 3 residues before the CDR3 does, and the rest of the CDR3 is filled in from the germline J gene. The rearrangement joins TRBV19 to TRBJ1-3; the D gene is possibly TRBD1 (5 bases). The V and J ends lost 4 bases and 3 bases respectively, with 10 bases between them. This CDR3 has 14 amino acids. Germline lookup yields CDR1 LNHDA and CDR2 SQIVND (reference sequence). The CDR3 DNA, read in part, is TGTGCCAGTAGTACATGGAGGGGTGGAAACACC. This gives the protein CASSTWRGGNT. The CDR3 in full is CASSTWRGGNTIYF.

In the case of this clone: The CDR3 end lies 3 residues beyond the end of the read and is filled in from the germline J gene. J is TRBJ2-1 and V is TRBV7-3, with 8 nucleotides matching TRBD1. This CDR3 spans 13 amino acids. Germline lookup yields CDR1 SGHTA and CDR2 FQGTGA. V shed 6 bases, J shed 6 bases, and the junction held 4 bases outside the gene matches. The CDR3 loop is CASSDTGGNEQFF. Partial CDR3 DNA: TGTGCCAGCAGTGATACAGGGGGCAATGAG. Based on the CDR3 plus reference TRBV7-3 and TRBJ2-1, the full variable domain is GAGVSQTPSNKVTEKGKYVELRCDPISGHTALYWYRQSLGQGPEFLIYFQGTGAADDSGLPNDRFFAVRPEGSVSTLKIQRTERGDSAVYLCASSDTGGNEQFFGPGTRLTVL.

Worth noting for this clone: The read is 3 residues too short to cover the CDR3 end, so that end is filled in from the germline J gene. The chain joins TRBV30 to TRBJ1-2; D perhaps matches TRBD1 (6 bases). CDR1 is GTSNPN and CDR2 is SVGIG in the germline V gene (reference sequence). This CDR3 spans 12 amino acids. CDR3 region: CAWAYREETYTF. Partial CDR3 DNA: TGTGCCTGGGCCTACAGGGAAGAGACC.

Turning to this clone: The CDR3 extends 3 residues past the end of the read, so its final part is completed from the germline J gene. The chain combines TRBV18 with TRBJ2-1; 8 bases align to TRBD1. This CDR3 spans 16 amino acids. CDR1 is KGHSH, CDR2 LQKENI, per germline. V dropped 7 bases and J dropped 0; count of bases not matched to a gene: 8. CDR3 region: CASYRQGSSSYNEQFF. CDR3 DNA (partial): TGTGCCAGCTATAGACAGGGGTCCAGCTCCTACAATGAG.

On this clone: The missing CDR3 end, 3 residues past where the read stops, is filled in from the germline J gene. The chain combines TRBV20-1 with TRBJ2-5; perhaps TRBD2 as D (5 bases). CDR3 length: 12 amino acids. The germline CDR1 and CDR2 sequences are DFQATT and SNEGSKA (reference sequence). The V end lost 4 bases, the J end lost 5 bases, and 11 bases lay between the germline ends. CDR3 sequence: CSATRGSETQYF. The CDR3 DNA, read in part, is TGCAGTGCTACCCGGGGTTCCGAGACC.

About this clone itself: The CDR3 is cut off 3 residues early in the read; its end comes from the germline J gene. The rearrangement joins TRBV7-2 to TRBJ2-2, with 7 bases aligning to TRBD2. Germline CDR1 SGHTA, CDR2 FQGNSA. This CDR3 is 15 amino acids long. The V and J ends lost 5 bases and 5 bases, in that order; junction bases with no gene match: 8. CDR3 protein: CASSARLAPTGELFF. CDR3 DNA (partial): TGTGCCAGCAGCGCCCGACTAGCCCCGACCGGGGAG.

Notes on this clone: From the germline J gene comes the end of the CDR3, since the read stops 3 residues before it. V usage is TRBV28 and J usage is TRBJ2-7; 8 nucleotides match TRBD1. The CDR3 spans 15 residues. Germline V gives CDR1 MDHEN, CDR2 SYDVKM. V was clipped by 8 bases and J by 4 bases; unmatched bases: 13. CDR3 bases read: TGTGCCAGCGTAACACCGGGACAGGAGCCATACGAG. It codes for CASVTPGQEPYE. The full CDR3 protein is CASVTPGQEPYEQYF.

Points on this clone: The CDR3 end is not reached by the read, which stops 3 residues before it; the germline J gene fills it in. The V call is TRBV5-6, the J call TRBJ1-1, with a weak D call TRBD1 (6 bases). The length of the CDR3 is 15 residues. The V end was cut by 0 bases, the J end by 0 bases, with 9 bases between. Germline loops: CDR1 SGHDT, CDR2 YYEEEE. The CDR3 loop reads CASSLEGDLNTEAFF. The sequenced part of the CDR3 DNA is TGTGCCAGCAGCTTGGAGGGGGACCTGAACACTGAA. The variable domain in full, with the rest retrieved from reference TRBV5-6 and TRBJ1-1, is DAGVTQSPTHLIKTRGQQVTLRCSPKSGHDTVSWYQQALGQGPQFIFQYYEEEERQRGNFPDRFSGHQFPNYSSELNVNALLLGDSALYLCASSLEGDLNTEAFFGQGTRLTVV.

Concerning this clone: The CDR3 end falls 3 residues outside the read, so it is completed with the germline J gene. The chain couples TRBV20-1 to TRBJ2-3; maybe TRBD2 (6 bases). This CDR3 is 13 amino acids long. V lost 3 bases and J 3 bases, leaving 10 bases between the germline ends. Germline V lookup: CDR1 DFQATT, CDR2 SNEGSKA (reference sequence). The part of the CDR3 DNA that was read is TGCAGTGCTAGTGACGGGACTACAGATACG. It codes for CSASDGTTDT. In full, the CDR3 reads CSASDGTTDTQYF.